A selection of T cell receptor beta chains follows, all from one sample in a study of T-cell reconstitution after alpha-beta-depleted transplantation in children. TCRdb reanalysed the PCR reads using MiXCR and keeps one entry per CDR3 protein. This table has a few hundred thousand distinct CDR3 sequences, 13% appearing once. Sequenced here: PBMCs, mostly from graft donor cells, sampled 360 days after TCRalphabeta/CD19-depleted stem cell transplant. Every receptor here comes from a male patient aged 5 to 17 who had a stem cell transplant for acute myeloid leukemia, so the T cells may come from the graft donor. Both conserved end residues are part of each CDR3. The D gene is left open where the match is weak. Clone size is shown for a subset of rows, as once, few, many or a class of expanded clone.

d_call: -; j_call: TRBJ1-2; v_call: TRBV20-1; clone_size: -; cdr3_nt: TGCAGTGCTAGAGATCGTCCGGGTTTGGGCTATGGCTACACCTTC; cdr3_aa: CSARDRPGLGYGYTF
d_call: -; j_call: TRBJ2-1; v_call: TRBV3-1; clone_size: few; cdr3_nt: TGTGCCAGCAGCCAAGCCCCGGGGCCTCAGGGCAATGAGCAGTTCTTC; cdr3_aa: CASSQAPGPQGNEQFF
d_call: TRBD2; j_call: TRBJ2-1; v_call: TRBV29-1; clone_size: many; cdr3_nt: TGCAGCGCCGTGGGGGGGGCCTACAATGAGCAGTTCTTC; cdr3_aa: CSAVGGAYNEQFF
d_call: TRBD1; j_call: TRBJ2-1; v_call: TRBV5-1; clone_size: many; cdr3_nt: TGCGCCAGCAAATTGACAGGGGTTCCTATGAATGAGCAGTTCTTC; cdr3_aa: CASKLTGVPMNEQFF
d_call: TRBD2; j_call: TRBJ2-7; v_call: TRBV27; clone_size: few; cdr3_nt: TGTGCCAGCAGCATAAGAAGCGGGAGGGTATACGAGCAGTACTTC; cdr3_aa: CASSIRSGRVYEQYF
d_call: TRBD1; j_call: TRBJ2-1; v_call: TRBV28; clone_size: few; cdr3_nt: TGTGCCAGCAGTTTTCCCACAGGGGGCGGATGGATGACCAATGAGCAGTTCTTC; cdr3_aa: CASSFPTGGGWMTNEQFF
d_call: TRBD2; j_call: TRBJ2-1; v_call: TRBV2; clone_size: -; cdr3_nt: TGTGCCAGCAAGGTGACCTCGGGGCTAGCGGGGCACAATGAGCAGTTCTTC; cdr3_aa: CASKVTSGLAGHNEQFF
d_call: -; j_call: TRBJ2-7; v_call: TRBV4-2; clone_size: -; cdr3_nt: TGTGCCAGCAGCCAAGAGAACTCCTACGAGCAGTACTTC; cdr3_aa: CASSQENSYEQYF
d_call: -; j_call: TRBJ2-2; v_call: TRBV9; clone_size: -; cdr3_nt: TGTGCCAGCAGCGAAATTAACACCGGGGAGCTGTTTTTT; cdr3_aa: CASSEINTGELFF
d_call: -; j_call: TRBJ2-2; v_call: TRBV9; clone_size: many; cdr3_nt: TGTGCCAGCAGCCTGGGGTATGCGAACACCGGGGAGCTGTTTTTT; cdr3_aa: CASSLGYANTGELFF
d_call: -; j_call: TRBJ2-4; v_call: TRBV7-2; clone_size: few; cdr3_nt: TGTGCCAGCACCCCAGGCAAGCTAGCCAAAAACATTCAGTACTTC; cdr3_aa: CASTPGKLAKNIQYF
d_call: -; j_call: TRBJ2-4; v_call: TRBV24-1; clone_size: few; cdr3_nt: TGTGCCACCAGTGACCCCGGACCGAGGGCCAAAAACATTCAGTACTTC; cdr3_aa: CATSDPGPRAKNIQYF
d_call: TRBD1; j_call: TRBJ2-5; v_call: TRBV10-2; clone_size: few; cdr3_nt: TGCGCCAGCATCCTAGACAGGGGGGGCCAAGAGACCCAGTACTTC; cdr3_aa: CASILDRGGQETQYF
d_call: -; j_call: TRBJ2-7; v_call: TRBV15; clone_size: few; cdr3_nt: TGTGCCACCAGCGGCGGGGTCCGGGACAGCCTCTACGAGCAGTACTTC; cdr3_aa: CATSGGVRDSLYEQYF
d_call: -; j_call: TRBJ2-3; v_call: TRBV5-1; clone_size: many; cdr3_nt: TGCGCCAGCAGCTTGGACCCCGTATCAGATACGCAGTATTTT; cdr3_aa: CASSLDPVSDTQYF
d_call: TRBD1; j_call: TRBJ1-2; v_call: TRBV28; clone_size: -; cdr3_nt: TGTGCCAGCCATCTGACAGGGGGCCGTGGCTACACCTTC; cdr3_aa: CASHLTGGRGYTF
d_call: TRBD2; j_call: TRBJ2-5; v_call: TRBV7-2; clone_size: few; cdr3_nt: TGTGCCAGCAGGTCTAAAGCAGTCGGGGCTAGCGGGAGGCCAACCCAAGAGACCCAGTACTTC; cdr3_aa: CASRSKAVGASGRPTQETQYF
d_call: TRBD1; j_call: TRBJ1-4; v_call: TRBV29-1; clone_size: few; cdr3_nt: TGCAGCGTTGAACGGACAGGGAAAGTCGAAAAACTGTTTTTT; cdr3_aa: CSVERTGKVEKLFF
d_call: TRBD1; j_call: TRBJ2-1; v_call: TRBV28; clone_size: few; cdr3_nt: TGTGCCAGCAGCCTTGGGACAGGGAACAATGAGCAGTTCTTC; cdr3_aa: CASSLGTGNNEQFF
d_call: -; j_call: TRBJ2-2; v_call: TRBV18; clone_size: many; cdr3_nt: TGTGCCAGCTCTTGGAGATCTCAAGACGGGGAGCTGTTTTTT; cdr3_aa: CASSWRSQDGELFF
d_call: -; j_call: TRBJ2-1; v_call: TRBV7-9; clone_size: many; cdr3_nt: TGTGCCAGCAGCTCCGGGACTGGCTACAATGAGCAGTTCTTC; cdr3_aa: CASSSGTGYNEQFF
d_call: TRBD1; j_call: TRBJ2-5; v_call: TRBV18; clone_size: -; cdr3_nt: TGTGCCAGCTCACCACCGACGGGACAGAGATACCAAGAGACCCAGTACTTC; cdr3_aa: CASSPPTGQRYQETQYF
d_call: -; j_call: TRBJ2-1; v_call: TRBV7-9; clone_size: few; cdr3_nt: TGTGCCAGCAGCCCCCAGGGTTCCCCCTACAATGAGCAGTTCTTC; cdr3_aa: CASSPQGSPYNEQFF
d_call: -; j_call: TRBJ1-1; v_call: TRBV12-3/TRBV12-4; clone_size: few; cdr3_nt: TGTGCCAGCAGTTTAAGGCAGGCGAACACTGAAGCTTTCTTT; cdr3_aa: CASSLRQANTEAFF
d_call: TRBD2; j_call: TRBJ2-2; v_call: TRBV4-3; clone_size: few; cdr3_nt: TGCGCCAGCAGCCAAGCGGGGGGAGCGCTCAACACCGGGGAGCTGTTTTTT; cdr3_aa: CASSQAGGALNTGELFF
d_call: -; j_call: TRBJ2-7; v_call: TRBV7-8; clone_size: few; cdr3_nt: TGTGCCAGCAGCTTAAGGTCTCGGGGAGGACCCGAATACGAGCAGTACTTC; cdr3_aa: CASSLRSRGGPEYEQYF
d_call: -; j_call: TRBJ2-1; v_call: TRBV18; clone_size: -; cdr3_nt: TGTGCCAGCTCACCAGACTCGGCAGTACCTTACAATGAGCAGTTCTTC; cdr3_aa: CASSPDSAVPYNEQFF
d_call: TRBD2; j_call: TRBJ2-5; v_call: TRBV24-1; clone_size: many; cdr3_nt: TGTGCCACCAGTGATGTAGACCGACTAGCGGGAGTTAGAGAGACCCAGTACTTC; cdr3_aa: CATSDVDRLAGVRETQYF
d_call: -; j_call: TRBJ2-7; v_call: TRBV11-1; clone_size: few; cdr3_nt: TGTGCCAGCAGTCTTTCAGCCCAACCGGGACACTTTACCTACGAGCAGTACTTC; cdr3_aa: CASSLSAQPGHFTYEQYF
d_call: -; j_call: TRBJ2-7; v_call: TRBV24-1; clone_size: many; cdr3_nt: TGTGCCACCAGTGAGGGTGCGGGACAGAGCTCCTACGAGCAGTACTTC; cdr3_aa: CATSEGAGQSSYEQYF
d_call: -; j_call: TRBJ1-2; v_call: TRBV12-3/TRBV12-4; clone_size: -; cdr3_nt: TGTGCCATCAGGTTACCGGGGGGAACGTATGGCTACACCTTC; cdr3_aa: CAIRLPGGTYGYTF
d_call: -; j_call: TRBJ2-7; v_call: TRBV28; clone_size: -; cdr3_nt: TGTGCCAGCAGTTTATACACCTCTATCCCCTACGAGCAGTACTTC; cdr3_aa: CASSLYTSIPYEQYF
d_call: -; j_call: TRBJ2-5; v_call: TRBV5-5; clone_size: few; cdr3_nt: TGTGCCAGCAGCTTGGAGACGGTGTCAGCCCAAGAGACCCAGTACTTC; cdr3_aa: CASSLETVSAQETQYF
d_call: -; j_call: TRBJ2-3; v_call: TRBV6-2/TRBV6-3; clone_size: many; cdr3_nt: TGTGCCAGCAGTTTCCACAGTGTGAAAAACACAGATACGCAGTATTTT; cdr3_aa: CASSFHSVKNTDTQYF
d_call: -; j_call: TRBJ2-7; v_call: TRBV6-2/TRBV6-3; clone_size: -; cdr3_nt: TGTGCCAGCAGTAACCGAGGAGCCGACTCCTACGAGCAGTACTTC; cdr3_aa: CASSNRGADSYEQYF
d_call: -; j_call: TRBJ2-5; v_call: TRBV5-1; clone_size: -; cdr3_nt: TGCGCCAGCAGCTTCGGGCTGATTAACCAAGAGACCCAGTACTTC; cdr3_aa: CASSFGLINQETQYF
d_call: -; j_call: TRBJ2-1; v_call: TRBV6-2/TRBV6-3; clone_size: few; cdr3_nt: TGTGCCAGCAGTTACGAGGGCCCTAAGGGCAATGAGCAGTTCTTC; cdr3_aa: CASSYEGPKGNEQFF